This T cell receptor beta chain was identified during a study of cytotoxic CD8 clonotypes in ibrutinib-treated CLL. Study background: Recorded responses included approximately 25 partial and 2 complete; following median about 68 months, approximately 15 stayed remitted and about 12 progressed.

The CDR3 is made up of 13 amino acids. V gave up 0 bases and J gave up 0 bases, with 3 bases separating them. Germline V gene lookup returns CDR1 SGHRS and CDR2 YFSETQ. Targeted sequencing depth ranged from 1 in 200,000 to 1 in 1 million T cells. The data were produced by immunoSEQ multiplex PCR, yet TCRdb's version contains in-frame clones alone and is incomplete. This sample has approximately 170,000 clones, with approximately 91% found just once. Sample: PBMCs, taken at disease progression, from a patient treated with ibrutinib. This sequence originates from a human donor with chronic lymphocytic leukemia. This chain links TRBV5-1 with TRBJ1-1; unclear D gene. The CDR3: CASSLDVNTEAFF. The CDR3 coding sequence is TGCGCCAGCAGCTTGGACGTGAACACTGAAGCTTTCTTT.